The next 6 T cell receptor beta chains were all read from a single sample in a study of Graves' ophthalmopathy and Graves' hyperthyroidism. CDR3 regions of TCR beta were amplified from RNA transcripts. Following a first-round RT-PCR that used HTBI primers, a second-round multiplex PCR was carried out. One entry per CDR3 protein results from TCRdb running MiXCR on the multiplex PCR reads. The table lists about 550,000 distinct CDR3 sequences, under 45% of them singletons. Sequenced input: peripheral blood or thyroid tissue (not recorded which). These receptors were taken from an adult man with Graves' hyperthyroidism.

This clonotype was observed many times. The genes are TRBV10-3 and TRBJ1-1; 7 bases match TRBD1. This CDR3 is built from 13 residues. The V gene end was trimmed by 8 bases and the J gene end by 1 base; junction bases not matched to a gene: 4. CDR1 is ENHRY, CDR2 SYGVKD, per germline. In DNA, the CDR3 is TGTGCCATCTTAGGGACAGAGAACACTGAAGCTTTCTTT. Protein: CAILGTENTEAFF.

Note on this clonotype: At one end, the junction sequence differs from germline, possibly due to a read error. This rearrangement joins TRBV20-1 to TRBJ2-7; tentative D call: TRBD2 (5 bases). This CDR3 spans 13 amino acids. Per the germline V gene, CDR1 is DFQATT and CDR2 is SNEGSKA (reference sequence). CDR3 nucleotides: TGCAGTGCTAGTGTGTGGGGATCCTACGAGCGGTGCTTC. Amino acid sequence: CSASVWGSYERCF.

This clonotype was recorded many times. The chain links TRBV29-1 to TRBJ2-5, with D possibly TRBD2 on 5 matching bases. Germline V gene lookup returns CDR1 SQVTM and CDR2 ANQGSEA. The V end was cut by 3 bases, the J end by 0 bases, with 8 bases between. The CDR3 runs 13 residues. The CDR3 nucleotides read TGCAGCGTTGACAAGCGGTACCAAGAGACCCAGTACTTC. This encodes CSVDKRYQETQYF.

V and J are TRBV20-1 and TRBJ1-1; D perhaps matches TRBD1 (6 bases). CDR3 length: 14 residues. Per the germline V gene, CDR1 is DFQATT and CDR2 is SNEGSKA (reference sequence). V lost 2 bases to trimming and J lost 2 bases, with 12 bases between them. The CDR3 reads CSARSGHQNTEAFF. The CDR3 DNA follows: TGCAGTGCTAGATCGGGACACCAAAACACTGAAGCTTTCTTT.

The chain's CDR3 is CASSLIRSNQPQHF. CDR3 nucleotides: TGTGCCAGCAGTTTAATCCGGAGCAATCAGCCCCAGCATTTT. The chain carries TRBV12-3 or TRBV12-4 and TRBJ1-5; D is uncertain. This CDR3 is built from 14 residues. Trimming removed 2 bases at V and 1 base at J, with 6 bases between.

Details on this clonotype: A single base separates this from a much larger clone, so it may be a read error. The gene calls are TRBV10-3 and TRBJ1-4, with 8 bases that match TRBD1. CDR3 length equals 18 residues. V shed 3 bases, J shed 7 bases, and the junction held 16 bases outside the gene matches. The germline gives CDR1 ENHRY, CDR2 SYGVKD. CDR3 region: CAISELVSGGSGGEKLFF. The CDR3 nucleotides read TGTGCCATCAGTGAACTGGTCTCAGGGGGCAGTGGTGGTGAAAAACTGTTTTTT.